The 10 T cell receptor beta chains reported below all come from one sample, sequenced in a study of blood T cell repertoires in COVID-19. Using immunoSEQ multiplex PCR, the repertoire was profiled, and TCRdb retains in-frame clones only, with some absent. The sample holds 150,000 or so clones, about 80% seen once. Material for sequencing was peripheral blood. Receptor source: an older woman with COVID-19, enrolled during active disease.

This chain connects TRBV18 to TRBJ2-1, with D perhaps TRBD2 (5 bases). This CDR3 region has 15 residues. Germline V gives CDR1 KGHSH, CDR2 LQKENI. Deletions cut 2 bases from V and 0 bases from J, with 8 bases between. CDR3 bases: TGTGCCAGCTCACCAGATGGGAGCTCCTACAATGAGCAGTTCTTC. It is translated as CASSPDGSSYNEQFF. The variable domain in full, completed from reference TRBV18 and TRBJ2-1, reads NAGVMQNPRHLVRRRGQEARLRCSPMKGHSHVYWYRQLPEEGLKFMVYLQKENIIDESGMPKERFSAEFPKEGPSILRIQQVVRGDSAAYFCASSPDGSSYNEQFFGPGTRLTVL.

The V and J genes are TRBV5-1 and TRBJ1-2; 8 positions match TRBD1. The germline CDR1 and CDR2 sequences are SGHRS and YFSETQ. The CDR3 sequence is 15 residues long. After removal of 0 bases from V and 4 bases from J, the junction contained 5 bases not matched to a gene. CDR3 sequence reads: CASSLVGQGSYGYTF. CDR3 nucleotides: TGCGCCAGCAGCTTGGTCGGACAGGGCAGCTATGGCTACACCTTC. Filled out from reference TRBV5-1 and TRBJ1-2, the complete variable domain reads KAGVTQTPRYLIKTRGQQVTLSCSPISGHRSVSWYQQTPGQGLQFLFEYFSETQRNKGNFPGRFSGRQFSNSRSEMNVSTLELGDSALYLCASSLVGQGSYGYTFGSGTRLTVV.

The rearrangement links TRBV19 to TRBJ2-2, with 11 positions matching TRBD1. CDR1 is LNHDA, CDR2 SQIVND, per germline (reference sequence). V was pared by 9 bases and J by 5 bases, with 8 bases of the junction left unmatched. The CDR3 has 15 amino acids. CDR3 nucleotides: TGTGCCAGCCGTCTCCGGGACAGGGGGACCGGGGAGCTGTTTTTT. It yields the protein CASRLRDRGTGELFF.

The V gene is TRBV30, the J gene TRBJ2-1; a possible D gene is TRBD2 (5 bases). Germline CDR1 is GTSNPN and CDR2 is SVGIG (reference sequence). The CDR3 totals 13 residues. V gave up 8 bases and J gave up 8 bases, with 19 bases separating them. The CDR3 loop reads CAGGLHAVDEQFF. The CDR3 DNA follows: TGTGCCGGAGGCCTCCACGCGGTGGATGAGCAGTTCTTC. Filled out from reference TRBV30 and TRBJ2-1, the complete variable domain reads SQTIHQWPATLVQPVGSPLSLECTVEGTSNPNLYWYRQAAGRGLQLLFYSVGIGQISSEVPQNLSASRPQDRQFILSSKKLLLSDSGFYLCAGGLHAVDEQFFGPGTRLTVL.

The chain employs TRBV6-5 and TRBJ1-2; a weak D match, TRBD1 (6 bases). Between the trimmed V and J ends, which lost 7 bases and 8 bases, there was a span of 17 bases. The CDR3 covers 13 residues. Germline V CDR1 and CDR2: MNHEY, SVGAGI. The DNA for the CDR3 is TGTGCCAGCAATCAACAGGGTTGGCAAGGCTACACCTTC. It codes for CASNQQGWQGYTF.

This clone was seen just once. The chain links TRBV9 to TRBJ2-3; a weak D match, TRBD2 (7 bases). The V gene's germline CDR1 is SGDLS and CDR2 YYNGEE. CDR3 length equals 15 residues. Trimming stripped 0 bases from V and 5 bases from J, with 13 bases between. The CDR3 reads CASSVEARGQDTQYF. The CDR3 DNA reads as TGTGCCAGCAGCGTAGAAGCGCGGGGGCAAGATACGCAGTATTTT.

This clone was observed a single time. The chain combines TRBV11-2 with TRBJ2-1; TRBD2 matches at 8 bases. Germline CDR1 is SGHAT and CDR2 is FQNNGV. This CDR3 region has 15 residues. The ends lost 1 base at V and 6 bases at J; junction bases unmatched: 5. CDR3 protein: CASSLAAGGINEQFF. CDR3 DNA: TGTGCCAGCAGCTTAGCTGCGGGAGGCATCAATGAGCAGTTCTTC.

The V call is TRBV29-1, the J call TRBJ1-1; D not resolved. V lost 4 bases, J lost 4 bases, and 4 bases lay in between. The germline V gene encodes CDR1 SQVTM and CDR2 ANQGSEA. The CDR3 runs 10 residues. CDR3: CSVAVTEAFF. The CDR3, as DNA: TGCAGCGTTGCGGTCACTGAAGCTTTCTTT.

This chain uses TRBV7-9 with TRBJ1-1; a weak D match, TRBD1 (6 bases). Trimming shortened V by 5 bases and J by 1 base, and 17 bases separated the two germline ends. This CDR3 is 16 amino acids long. CDR1 is SEHNR, CDR2 FQNEAQ, per germline (reference sequence). CDR3 nucleotide sequence: TGTGCCAGCAGCCAAAGGCGGGGGGCCGCGAACACTGAAGCTTTCTTT. This translates into CASSQRRGAANTEAFF.

The chain recombines TRBV7-2 with TRBJ1-2; TRBD1 agrees at 8 bases. The germline V gene has CDR1 SGHTA and CDR2 FQGNSA. V shed 3 bases, J shed 7 bases, and the junction held 4 bases outside the gene matches. The CDR3 has 13 amino acids. CDR3 protein: CASSFRQGSGYTF. In DNA form, the CDR3 reads TGTGCCAGCAGCTTCCGACAGGGGTCTGGCTACACCTTC.